The 27 T cell receptor beta chains presented below share a single source sample, sequenced in a study of cytomegalovirus exposure and HLA in healthy donors (dated by TCRdb to 2016 to 2017). Library generation was performed with the immunoSEQ multiplex PCR assay. For the multiplex PCR, a mixture combining 60 forward primers for TCR Vbeta segments and 13 reverse primers for TCR Jbeta segments was used. TCRdb retrieved this table from immuneACCESS and kept in-frame rearrangements only. Not all clones are present; in checked studies, unresolved V genes account for under half, and no reason is known for the remainder. The sample table records around 110,000 clones. In total, the top ten clones hold approximately 3.7% of the sample. The material sequenced was PBMCs. These TCRs come from a man aged 30-40 years in good health and CMV-seronegative.

The J gene is TRBJ2-7, the V gene TRBV9; 7 bases are a match to TRBD1. CDR1 and CDR2 (germline): SGDLS, YYNGEE. The CDR3 has 14 amino acids. V gave up 4 bases and J gave up 2 bases; unmatched junction bases: 6. CDR3 loop: CASSPRTGPYEQYF. CDR3 DNA sequence: TGTGCCAGCAGCCCCCGGACAGGACCCTACGAGCAGTACTTC. Filled out from reference TRBV9 and TRBJ2-7, the complete variable domain reads DSGVTQTPKHLITATGQRVTLRCSPRSGDLSVYWYQQSLDQGLQFLIQYYNGEERAKGNILERFSAQQFPDLHSELNLSSLELGDSALYFCASSPRTGPYEQYFGPGTRLTVT.

This rearrangement joins TRBV7-3 to TRBJ2-3; TRBD1 aligns across 10 bases. CDR1 and CDR2 from the germline V gene are SGHTA and FQGTGA. V shed 2 bases and J 4 bases; nucleotides not matched to a gene: 3. The length of the CDR3 is 15 residues. CDR3 sequence (DNA): TGTGCCAGCAGCTTAGGGACAGGGGCCGCAGATACGCAGTATTTT. It codes for CASSLGTGAADTQYF. Full variable domain (rest looked up from reference TRBV7-3 and TRBJ2-3): GAGVSQTPSNKVTEKGKYVELRCDPISGHTALYWYRQSLGQGPEFLIYFQGTGAADDSGLPNDRFFAVRPEGSVSTLKIQRTERGDSAVYLCASSLGTGAADTQYFGPGTRLTVL.

V and J are TRBV18 and TRBJ2-1; TRBD2 aligns across 7 bases. Looked up from germline, CDR1 is KGHSH and CDR2 is LQKENI. Trimming cost V 0 bases and J 5 bases; bases outside gene matches: 4. The CDR3 is 15 amino acids. CDR3 in amino acids: CASSPPSSGNNEQFF. CDR3 nucleotide sequence: TGTGCCAGCTCACCACCGTCTAGCGGTAACAATGAGCAGTTCTTC.

The chain is built from TRBV12-5 and TRBJ2-3, with a weak D call TRBD1 (5 bases). Germline V CDR1 and CDR2: LGHNT, FRNRAP. Trimming took 6 bases from V and 3 from J, leaving 13 bases between them. This CDR3 is built from 14 residues. DNA of the CDR3: TGTGCTAGTGGCCCAGGGTCAGAGACAGATACGCAGTATTTT. Its protein product is CASGPGSETDTQYF.

The J gene is TRBJ1-4, the V gene TRBV11-2, with D unresolved. From germline, CDR1 is SGHAT and CDR2 FQNNGV. The CDR3 runs 15 residues. Trimming left V 5 bases short and J 0 bases short, with 10 bases between. This CDR3 is CASSLQQTTNEKLFF. CDR3 coding DNA: TGTGCCAGCAGCCTGCAACAAACAACTAATGAAAAACTGTTTTTT.

The chain is built from TRBV19 and TRBJ2-7; the D gene is possibly TRBD1 (6 bases). V was pared by 4 bases and J by 0 bases, with 16 bases between. Germline V gene lookup returns CDR1 LNHDA and CDR2 SQIVND (reference sequence). This CDR3 has 16 residues. CDR3 sequence: CASSKTGSLSSYEQYF. CDR3 bases: TGTGCCAGTAGTAAGACAGGTTCACTCAGCTCCTACGAGCAGTACTTC.

This sequence joins TRBV14 and TRBJ1-1; weak D call: TRBD1 (6 bases). The CDR3 has 18 amino acids. Looked up from germline, CDR1 is SGHDN and CDR2 is FVKESK. The ends were cut back, 4 bases at V and 0 bases at J, with 21 bases in the middle. The CDR3, as DNA: TGTGCCAGCAGCCCAGGGTACGGGGGGCAGCGTTTGAACACTGAAGCTTTCTTT. This encodes CASSPGYGGQRLNTEAFF.

J is TRBJ1-2 and V is TRBV14, with a weak D call TRBD1 (5 bases). V was pared by 5 bases and J by 7 bases, with 14 bases between. This CDR3 spans 13 amino acids. Germline lookup yields CDR1 SGHDN and CDR2 FVKESK. CDR3 DNA sequence: TGTGCCAGCAGCTTCTTCGGGGGTAGTGGCTACACCTTC. As protein: CASSFFGGSGYTF.

The rearrangement uses TRBV28 and TRBJ1-2; D gene uncertain. The CDR3 sequence is 12 residues long. The ends were cut back, 6 bases at V and 5 bases at J, with 10 bases in the middle. Looked up from germline, CDR1 is MDHEN and CDR2 is SYDVKM. The CDR3 region is CASSHTVYGYTF. As DNA, the CDR3 is TGTGCCAGCAGCCATACAGTATATGGCTACACCTTC.

This CDR3 is CASSFLQGTANYGYTF. The CDR3 bases are TGTGCCAGCAGCTTCTTACAGGGGACCGCTAACTATGGCTACACCTTC. The chain combines TRBV11-2 with TRBJ1-2; 7 bases agree with TRBD1. V was clipped by 3 bases and J by 0 bases; unmatched bases: 7. This CDR3 region has 16 residues. Germline CDR1 and CDR2: SGHAT and FQNNGV. Combining the CDR3 with reference TRBV11-2 and TRBJ1-2 gives the whole variable domain EAGVAQSPRYKIIEKRQSVAFWCNPISGHATLYWYQQILGQGPKLLIQFQNNGVVDDSQLPKDRFSAERLKGVDSTLKIQPAKLEDSAVYLCASSFLQGTANYGYTFGSGTRLTVV.

The J gene is TRBJ1-1, the V gene TRBV2, with D possibly TRBD1 on 6 matching bases. The CDR3 loop spans 13 amino acids. Trimming shortened V by 9 bases and J by 1 base, and 12 bases separated the two germline ends. Germline values: CDR1 SNHLY, CDR2 FYNNEI. Written as DNA, the CDR3 is TGTGCCAGAGACCGGACAGCGAACACTGAAGCTTTCTTT. Translation gives CARDRTANTEAFF.

The J gene is TRBJ1-2, the V gene TRBV27; 8 bases agree with TRBD1. Germline CDR1 MNHEY, CDR2 SMNVEV (reference sequence). This CDR3 has 15 amino acids. V shed 5 bases and J 3 bases; nucleotides not matched to a gene: 8. The chain's CDR3 is CASSTRTGSDYGYTF. The CDR3 nucleotides are TGTGCCAGCAGTACCCGGACAGGGTCAGACTATGGCTACACCTTC.

This chain uses TRBV5-6 with TRBJ1-2, with D tentatively TRBD1 (5 bases). V gave up 3 bases and J gave up 2 bases, with 11 bases separating them. CDR1 is SGHDT, CDR2 YYEEEE, per germline. CDR3 length: 14 amino acids. The CDR3 DNA sequence: TGTGCCAGCAGCTGGGGAGGGGCCAACTATGGCTACACCTTC. Translation: CASSWGGANYGYTF.

J is TRBJ2-1 and V is TRBV5-4, with a weak D call TRBD1 (6 bases). With 1 base removed from V and 12 bases from J, the gap between germline ends came to 17 bases. This CDR3 region has 14 residues. CDR1 and CDR2 (germline): SGHNT, YYREEE (reference sequence). CDR3: CASSLRGSPEGQFF. DNA for the CDR3: TGTGCCAGCAGCTTGAGGGGGAGCCCTGAAGGGCAGTTCTTC.

J is TRBJ2-7 and V is TRBV11-2; the D is unclear. The V end lost 2 bases, the J end lost 6 bases, and 17 bases lay between the germline ends. The CDR3 length is 15 residues. Germline CDR1 and CDR2: SGHAT and FQNNGV. The CDR3 bases are TGTGCCAGCAGCTTACACCCCCCCGGGTCGGGCGAGCAGTACTTC. Translated: CASSLHPPGSGEQYF.

The V gene is TRBV5-1, the J gene TRBJ2-5; the D gene is possibly TRBD2 (6 bases). Deletions cut 7 bases from V and 4 bases from J, with 20 bases between. The CDR3 has 15 amino acids. CDR1 is SGHRS and CDR2 is YFSETQ in the germline V gene. In nucleotides, the CDR3 is TGCGCCAGCTTGAGGGGCGAACTAGCTGGAGAGACCCAGTACTTC. Its translation: CASLRGELAGETQYF.

The rearrangement uses TRBV6-1 and TRBJ2-5; 12 positions match TRBD2. CDR1 and CDR2 (germline): MNHNS, SASEGT. V gave up 4 bases and J gave up 0 bases; unmatched junction bases: 6. The CDR3 runs to 17 residues. CDR3 sequence (DNA): TGTGCCAGCAGTGGTCGGACTAGCGGGGCCTACCAAGAGACCCAGTACTTC. It specifies CASSGRTSGAYQETQYF.

This chain connects TRBV12-5 to TRBJ2-2; 8 bases map to TRBD1. Germline V gene lookup returns CDR1 LGHNT and CDR2 FRNRAP. The CDR3 totals 16 residues. Losses at the gene ends were 4 bases for V and 0 bases for J; bases not matched to a gene: 4. CDR3 region: CASGSGQGSNTGELFF. DNA for the CDR3: TGTGCTAGTGGTTCAGGACAGGGTTCGAACACCGGGGAGCTGTTTTTT.

The rearrangement joins TRBV11-1 to TRBJ1-4; TRBD1 is a possible D gene (6 bases). Germline V CDR1 and CDR2: SGHAT, FQDESV (reference sequence). This CDR3 contains 13 residues. Trimming cost V 8 bases and J 8 bases, with 15 bases left between them. CDR3 sequence: CASGQDREEKLFF. CDR3 nucleotide sequence: TGTGCCAGCGGGCAGGACAGAGAGGAAAAACTGTTTTTT.

The chain combines TRBV10-3 with TRBJ2-1, with TRBD1 identical over 11 bases. Germline values: CDR1 ENHRY, CDR2 SYGVKD. This CDR3 comprises 16 residues. With 3 bases clipped from V and 8 bases from J, the junction kept 9 bases outside the gene matches. The chain's CDR3 is CAISDPGRDRGYEQFF. The CDR3 DNA reads TGTGCCATCAGTGACCCAGGGAGGGACAGGGGGTATGAGCAGTTCTTC.

The J gene is TRBJ1-5, the V gene TRBV2; D might be TRBD1 (5 bases). The CDR3 contains 15 residues. V lost 4 bases, J lost 2 bases, and 12 bases lay in between. Looked up from germline, CDR1 is SNHLY and CDR2 is FYNNEI. CDR3 DNA sequence: TGTGCCAGCAGTGCCCCCAGGGTGGGCAATCAGCCCCAGCATTTT. Its translation: CASSAPRVGNQPQHF.

The chain joins TRBV19 to TRBJ2-2; maybe TRBD2 (5 bases). This CDR3 has 17 residues. Germline lookup yields CDR1 LNHDA and CDR2 SQIVND (reference sequence). Trimming shortened V by 3 bases and J by 0 bases, and 14 bases separated the two germline ends. Here the CDR3 DNA reads TGTGCCAGTAGTATTAAGTCTAGCCCCGCGAACACCGGGGAGCTGTTTTTT. It is translated as CASSIKSSPANTGELFF.

The rearrangement links TRBV10-3 to TRBJ2-7, with 7 nucleotides matching TRBD1. V dropped 10 bases and J dropped 1; count of bases not matched to a gene: 10. This CDR3 spans 14 amino acids. Germline-derived CDR1 and CDR2 are ENHRY and SYGVKD. The CDR3 is CATILSGGSYEQYF. The DNA of the CDR3 is TGTGCCACCATTCTTTCAGGGGGATCCTACGAGCAGTACTTC.

The chain has TRBV14 and TRBJ1-4; TRBD1 is a possible D gene (5 bases). The length of the CDR3 is 14 residues. Trimming removed 4 bases at V and 8 bases at J, with 14 bases between. From germline, CDR1 is SGHDN and CDR2 FVKESK. The CDR3 DNA reads as TGTGCCAGCAGCCTTCGGACAATCGGGGAAAAACTGTTTTTT. This sequence encodes CASSLRTIGEKLFF. The whole variable domain, remainder taken from reference TRBV14 and TRBJ1-4, is EAGVTQFPSHSVIEKGQTVTLRCDPISGHDNLYWYRRVMGKEIKFLLHFVKESKQDESGMPNNRFLAERTGGTYSTLKVQPAELEDSGVYFCASSLRTIGEKLFFGSGTQLSVL.

The rearrangement joins TRBV28 to TRBJ2-4, with 9 bases aligning to TRBD1. Trimming at V came to 6 bases and at J to 1 base, leaving 4 bases not matched to a gene. Looked up from germline, CDR1 is MDHEN and CDR2 is SYDVKM. This CDR3 is built from 15 residues. The CDR3 here is CASRGQGQAKNIQYF. The CDR3 nucleotides are TGTGCCAGCAGGGGACAGGGACAGGCCAAAAACATTCAGTACTTC.

The rearrangement joins TRBV18 to TRBJ2-7, with 7 positions matching TRBD1. This CDR3 is 15 amino acids long. CDR1 KGHSH and CDR2 LQKENI come from the germline V gene. After removal of 4 bases from V and 6 bases from J, the junction contained 12 bases not matched to a gene. Here the CDR3 reads CASSRPETGLVEQYF. DNA for the CDR3: TGTGCCAGCTCACGACCAGAGACAGGGCTCGTCGAGCAGTACTTC.

V usage is TRBV29-1 and J usage is TRBJ1-1; D is possibly TRBD1 (5 bases). CDR1 is SQVTM, CDR2 ANQGSEA, per germline. This CDR3 spans 14 amino acids. V dropped 7 bases and J dropped 3 bases, with 18 bases sitting between them. CDR3 in DNA: TGCAGCGCCCTCGGATGGGGGGTCGACACTGAAGCTTTCTTT. This codes for CSALGWGVDTEAFF.